The clone carrying this TCR beta chain has at least ten counts. Its antigen is not identified. RNA transcripts provided the source from which TCR beta CDR3 regions were amplified. First-round RT-PCR of the TCR CDR3 relied on the HTBI primer set. TCRdb processed the multiplex PCR reads anew with MiXCR; each CDR3 protein has one entry. The table includes roughly 630,000 distinct CDR3 sequences, roughly 14% detected once. Trimming stripped 0 bases from V and 4 bases from J, with 22 bases between. Germline-derived CDR1 and CDR2 are SQVTM and ANQGSEA. This CDR3 has 17 amino acids. The entry originates in a study of T cells in Graves' hyperthyroidism and ophthalmopathy. The overall study: Pretreatment peripheral blood was obtained at initial diagnosis. The study, taken as a whole, reports: Model output signaled ophthalmopathy a median around 6.9 months ahead of onset.

The study based diagnoses on clinical symptoms, serum thyroxine and TRAb, thyroid ultrasound and orbital computed tomography. The source of the PBMCs was 8 to 10 ml of fresh peripheral blood. This clonotype originated in a woman in her 30s with Graves' hyperthyroidism. Material: blood. The chain has TRBV29-1 and TRBJ2-7; D may be TRBD1 or TRBD2 (5 bases each). The CDR3 DNA is TGCAGCGTTGAAGATCGGGGCCAGGGACGAACAATTTACGAGCAGTACTTC. Translating it yields CSVEDRGQGRTIYEQYF.